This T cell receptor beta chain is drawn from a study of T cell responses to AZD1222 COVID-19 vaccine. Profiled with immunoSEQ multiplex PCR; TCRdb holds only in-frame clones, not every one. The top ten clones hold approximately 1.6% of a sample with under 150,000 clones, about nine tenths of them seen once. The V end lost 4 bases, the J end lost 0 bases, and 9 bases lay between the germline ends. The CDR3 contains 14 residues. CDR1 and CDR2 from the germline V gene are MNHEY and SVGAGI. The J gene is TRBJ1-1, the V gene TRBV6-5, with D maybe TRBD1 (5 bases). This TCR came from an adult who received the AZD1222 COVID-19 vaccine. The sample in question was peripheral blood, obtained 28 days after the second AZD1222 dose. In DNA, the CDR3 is TGTGCCAGCAGTTTTGACAGAATGAACACTGAAGCTTTCTTT. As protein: CASSFDRMNTEAFF.